This T cell receptor (beta chain) was documented in a study of monozygotic twins with inflammatory bowel disease. Germline CDR1 reads SGHRS; CDR2 reads YFSETQ. This CDR3 has 17 amino acids. Every single donor had a 2.5 ml blood sample drawn. On this clonotype itself: The target antigen is unknown.

General study results and limits: Compared with healthy twins, IBD patients shared fewer clonotypes with others, especially with disease activity.

TCRdb reprocessed the 5' RACE reads and reports one entry per CDR3 protein, with no DNA. The sample's table shows some 190,000 distinct CDR3 sequences. Sequenced material: blood. This TCR derives from a human donor with ulcerative colitis or Crohn's disease, or a healthy co-twin of an affected twin (not recorded which). The chain uses TRBV5-1 and TRBJ1-6. The CDR3 here is CASSLGQTSSYNSPLHF.